This T cell receptor beta chain was identified during a study of T-cell reconstitution after alpha-beta-depleted transplantation in children (dated by TCRdb to about 2016). Regarding the complete study: Using TCR repertoire profiling, the study followed T-cell immune reconstitution in a quantitative way in children after TCRalphabeta/CD19-depleted allogeneic hematopoietic cell transplantation.

Libraries came from PCR. Instrument used: Illumina HiSeq 2500. TCR library preparation used molecular barcoding, with unique molecular identifiers applied to normalize quantification of the TCRbeta repertoire. TCRdb reran the public reads through fastp at Q25 and MiXCR, keeping productive beta chains. Identical CDR3 proteins give one entry, which carries the most common genes and DNA. The table for this sample lists about 130,000 distinct CDR3 sequences; around 9.8% of them were counted only once. The ten largest clonotypes hold nearly 25% of the sample. What the research found in general, with its limitations: The apparently early recovery of alphabetaT-cell counts about two months after transplant reportedly depended on only several hundred rapidly expanded clones that came from non-depleted graft cells. Over subsequent months, a decline in hyperexpanded clone frequencies was noted, and after one year, T-cell counts and TCRbeta diversity were mostly ascribed to newly produced T cells. In some patients, high TCRbeta diversity at day 60 was attributed to recipient T cells and intrathymic progenitors that had survived conditioning.

This sample's treatment or condition label indicates: allogeneic hematopoietic cell transplantation with graft depleted of TCRalphabeta T cells and CD19 B cells. The transplant recipients were children given TCRalphabeta/CD19-depleted allogeneic hematopoietic cell grafts. This clonotype was observed many times. What antigen it recognizes has not been identified. Within one base of it there is no much larger clone, and no base qualities were kept. Sequenced material: PBMCs, mostly from graft donor cells, taken 180 days after TCRalphabeta/CD19-depleted stem cell transplant. The receptor comes from a girl younger than two who had a stem cell transplant for combined immunodeficiency, so the T cells may come from the graft donor.

The CDR3 protein: CSARVPSGGSNNEQFF. The DNA sequence is as follows: TGCAGTGCTAGAGTTCCGTCCGGGGGGTCGAATAATGAGCAGTTCTTC. The V gene is TRBV20-1 and the J gene is TRBJ2-1; TRBD2 fits 7 bases in the junction. From the cysteine up to the phenylalanine, the CDR3 has a length of 16 residues. Kept here is only the CDR3 DNA, which spans 48 bases and is read in frame from base 1. CDR1 and CDR2 were assigned from the germline V gene (reference sequence) as DFQATT and SNEGSKA. Trimming accounts for 1 base at V and 7 bases at J, while the number of junction bases matched to no gene is 13.